This T cell receptor beta chain was obtained from a study of blood T cell repertoires in COVID-19. Data came from immunoSEQ multiplex PCR; TCRdb stores just in-frame clones and leaves some out. The sample lists tens of thousands of clones; 65% to 85% were seen once. V lost 0 bases to trimming and J lost 0 bases, with 8 bases between them. The CDR3 sequence is 15 residues long. Germline CDR1 KGHSH, CDR2 LQKENI. The source of this sequence is a man in his sixties or seventies with COVID-19, enrolled during active disease. The material sequenced was peripheral blood. The chain joins TRBV18 to TRBJ1-1; the D gene is possibly TRBD1 (5 bases). This CDR3 reads CASSPPAGMNTEAFF. The DNA of the CDR3 is TGTGCCAGCTCACCACCTGCAGGGATGAACACTGAAGCTTTCTTT.